This entry is about one T cell receptor (beta chain). What it binds is unknown. These data belong to a study of post-analysis software for immune sequencing data. Study conclusions and caveats: Elevated frequency relative to controls characterized four or five TRBV segments in patients, TRBV5-6, TRBV5-1 and TRBV20-1 among them. Patients with multiple sclerosis recorded significantly lower normalized Chao1 diversity than controls, the study found.

Unique molecular identifiers tagged the TCR beta cDNA libraries. TCRdb ran MiXCR on the PCR reads and lists one entry per CDR3 protein. The table has hundreds of thousands of distinct CDR3 sequences, about 27% seen once. This CDR3 is built from 15 residues. Trimming took off 4 bases at V and 2 bases at J, with 12 bases between the two ends. This clonotype was sampled from a girl aged 10-17 years with multiple sclerosis. Sample: blood. The chain has TRBV12-3 or TRBV12-4 and TRBJ2-1; perhaps TRBD2 as D (5 bases). The CDR3 loop is CASSSPWEPYNEQFF. CDR3 sequence (DNA): TGTGCCAGCAGTTCCCCTTGGGAGCCCTACAATGAGCAGTTCTTC.